Each of the 8 T cell receptor beta chains below was sequenced from the same sample in a study of blood T cells in healthy people across ages. PCR was performed a second time for about 7 to 11 cycles using a sample-barcoded 5' primer and a J-beta primer mix. TCRdb re-derived calls from the 5' RACE reads in MiXCR, one entry per CDR3 protein. The sample comprises hundreds of thousands of distinct CDR3 sequences, over 40% of which are singletons, and about 14% rests with the top ten. The material sequenced was blood. The origin of the receptors is a woman older than 75 in good health.

The J gene is TRBJ2-2, the V gene TRBV29-1; D possibly uses TRBD1 or TRBD2 (5 bases each). This CDR3 comprises 15 residues. Trimming took off 2 bases at V and 7 bases at J, with 17 bases between the two ends. Germline V lookup: CDR1 SQVTM, CDR2 ANQGSEA. CDR3 DNA: TGCAGCGTTGAATTACTAGTCCCTGGGGGCGGGGAGCTGTTTTTT. This encodes CSVELLVPGGGELFF.

The J gene is TRBJ2-5, the V gene TRBV7-2; 9 bases are a match to TRBD1. The DNA end is a closer match to TRBJ2-7, so the J assignment may be wrong. Germline V CDR1 and CDR2: SGHTA, FQGNSA. There are 14 residues in the CDR3. This CDR3 is CASSFGTGRSEQYF. In DNA form, the CDR3 reads TGTGCCAGCAGCTTCGGGACAGGGCGGAGCGAGCAGTACTTC.

V and J are TRBV5-1 and TRBJ2-7; D unresolved. The germline V gene encodes CDR1 SGHRS and CDR2 YFSETQ. V lost 0 bases, J lost 3 bases, and 10 bases lay in between. This CDR3 is 14 amino acids long. CDR3 in DNA: TGCGCCAGCAGCTTGGGTTCAGGCGACTACGAGCAGTACTTC. This translates into CASSLGSGDYEQYF.

The rearrangement links TRBV5-5 to TRBJ2-1; a possible D gene is TRBD1 (5 bases). Trimming removed 4 bases from V and 9 bases from J, with 14 bases in between. The germline V gene has CDR1 SGHKS and CDR2 YYEKEE (reference sequence). The CDR3 has 13 residues. The CDR3 DNA sequence: TGTGCCAGCAGCGGGATCAGGGTTACTGAGCAGTTCTTC. Its protein is CASSGIRVTEQFF.

The genes are TRBV7-2 and TRBJ2-1; D is unresolved. The CDR3 spans 15 residues. Trimming left V 5 bases short and J 5 bases short, with 16 bases between. The V gene's germline CDR1 is SGHTA and CDR2 FQGNSA. The CDR3 sequence is CASSPSRALNNEQFF. CDR3 nucleotides: TGTGCCAGCAGCCCTAGTAGAGCCCTAAACAATGAGCAGTTCTTC.

This clonotype occurred a few times. The J gene is TRBJ1-2, the V gene TRBV9; D is uncertain. This CDR3 comprises 13 residues. The V and J ends lost 0 bases and 8 bases respectively, with 11 bases between them. Germline CDR1 is SGDLS and CDR2 is YYNGEE. CDR3 protein: CASSVGTVAGYTF. In DNA form, the CDR3 reads TGTGCCAGCAGCGTAGGGACTGTTGCGGGCTACACCTTC. The full variable domain, with the rest looked up from reference TRBV9 and TRBJ1-2, is DSGVTQTPKHLITATGQRVTLRCSPRSGDLSVYWYQQSLDQGLQFLIQYYNGEERAKGNILERFSAQQFPDLHSELNLSSLELGDSALYFCASSVGTVAGYTFGSGTRLTVV.

This chain connects TRBV4-1 to TRBJ1-4; 9 bases are a match to TRBD1. The CDR3 loop spans 15 amino acids. CDR1 and CDR2 (germline): MGHRA, YSYEKL. The V gene end was trimmed by 3 bases and the J gene end by 5 bases; junction bases not matched to a gene: 4. Here the CDR3 reads CASSQDGTGNEKLFF. CDR3 nucleotide sequence: TGCGCCAGCAGCCAGGATGGGACAGGGAATGAAAAACTGTTTTTT.

This clonotype came up many times. The chain recombines TRBV7-9 with TRBJ2-3, with unresolved D. V was trimmed by 5 bases and J by 0 bases, leaving 6 bases between them. This CDR3 is built from 13 residues. CDR1 is SEHNR and CDR2 is FQNEAQ in the germline V gene (reference sequence). The CDR3 bases are TGTGCCAGCAGCCATTTCAGCACAGATACGCAGTATTTT. Translating gives CASSHFSTDTQYF.